The clone carrying this T cell receptor (beta chain) was picked up a small number of times. As yet, its antigen is unknown. This sample is part of a study of T-cell memory formation after mild COVID-19. Turning to the study itself: TCR clusters showed largely donor specificity. Findings of the study overall: Whereas later expanders leaned CD4+, clones contracting day 15 to 85 showed a balanced CD4/CD8 makeup. Shrinking CD4+ clones resided mostly in CM and EM, and CD8+ ones in EMRA.

Germline V lookup: CDR1 MGHRA, CDR2 YSYEKL. Trimming shortened V by 2 bases and J by 0 bases, and 17 bases separated the two germline ends. The CDR3 consists of 18 residues. It was 5'RACE with constant-segment primers that produced the TCR alpha and TCR beta cDNA libraries, which carried sample barcodes and UMIs. MiXCR, applied by TCRdb to the 5' RACE reads, yields one record per CDR3 protein. The sample contains about 620,000 distinct CDR3 sequences, approximately 18% of which appear only once. The rearrangement joins TRBV4-1 to TRBJ2-4; no reliable D call. The TCR comes from an adult woman who had mild COVID-19 (a few samples of this study predate the infection). Cell type and time point are not known. The material sequenced was PBMCs or a T cell subset sorted from them (not recorded which). The CDR3 bases are TGCGCCAGCAGCCAACCTCGGACCGAGACATTAGCCAAAAACATTCAGTACTTC. It encodes CASSQPRTETLAKNIQYF.